This is a list of T cell receptor beta chains from one sample in a study of T-cell memory formation after mild COVID-19. Using its own MiXCR run on the 5' RACE reads, TCRdb lists one record per CDR3 protein. The sample lists 300,000 to 400,000 distinct CDR3 sequences, roughly 13% occurring once. Sequences were obtained from PBMCs or a T cell subset sorted from them (not recorded which). The receptors come from a man aged 18 to 29 who had mild COVID-19 (a few samples of this study predate the infection). Cell type and time point are not known. Both conserved end residues are part of each CDR3. The order of the fields is J gene, D gene, clone size, V gene, CDR3 DNA, CDR3 protein. The D gene is left open where the match is weak. Rows give clone size only sometimes, using once, few, many, or a class for an expanded clone.

J: TRBJ2-1
D: TRBD1
size: NA
V: TRBV12-3/TRBV12-4
DNA: TGTGCCAGCAGTGGGACAGGGGAAGGCAATGAGCAGTTCTTC
CDR3: CASSGTGEGNEQFF

J: TRBJ2-1
D: NA
size: few
V: TRBV7-6
DNA: TGTGCCAGCAGCCCGCCCGTGGGGGCCACTGGGAATGAGCAGTTCTTC
CDR3: CASSPPVGATGNEQFF

J: TRBJ2-5
D: NA
size: many
V: TRBV10-3
DNA: TGTGCCATCAGTGGGGGGGTCCGGGAGACCCAGTACTTC
CDR3: CAISGGVRETQYF

J: TRBJ1-5
D: NA
size: few
V: TRBV6-1
DNA: TGTGCCAGCAGGTGGGTCTTCAATCAGCCCCAGCATTTT
CDR3: CASRWVFNQPQHF

J: TRBJ2-7
D: NA
size: few
V: TRBV6-5
DNA: TGTGCCAGCAGTTACTACCCCCCCGGGGACGGAGGCTACGAGCAGTACTTC
CDR3: CASSYYPPGDGGYEQYF

J: TRBJ2-3
D: TRBD2
size: NA
V: TRBV10-3
DNA: TGTGCCATCATGGGACTAGCGGGCACAGATACGCAGTATTTT
CDR3: CAIMGLAGTDTQYF

J: TRBJ2-7
D: TRBD2
size: few
V: TRBV27
DNA: TGTGCCAGCAGTTTTGGGCTAGCGGGGGGGGCTTCCTACGAGCAGTACTTC
CDR3: CASSFGLAGGASYEQYF

J: TRBJ1-2
D: NA
size: NA
V: TRBV18
DNA: TGTGCCAGCTCACCACTAACAGGGTCCTACACCTTC
CDR3: CASSPLTGSYTF

J: TRBJ2-1
D: TRBD2
size: NA
V: TRBV4-2
DNA: TGTGCCACAGGGAGCGGGGGCTCCACATGGGAGCAGTTCTTC
CDR3: CATGSGGSTWEQFF

J: TRBJ1-2
D: NA
size: many
V: TRBV29-1
DNA: TGCAGCGTTGAGAGGGACTCACGCTATGGCTACACCTTC
CDR3: CSVERDSRYGYTF

J: TRBJ1-1
D: NA
size: few
V: TRBV10-3
DNA: TGTGCCATCAGTGAGTCGAAGGGGAACACTGAAGCTTTCTTT
CDR3: CAISESKGNTEAFF

J: TRBJ1-2
D: NA
size: few
V: TRBV4-1
DNA: TGCGCCAGCAGCCCCAAGGACAACTATGGCTACACCTTC
CDR3: CASSPKDNYGYTF

J: TRBJ2-5
D: NA
size: few
V: TRBV2
DNA: TGTGCCAGCGGACGTAGTGGCGAGGAGACCCAGTACTTC
CDR3: CASGRSGEETQYF

J: TRBJ1-6
D: NA
size: NA
V: TRBV4-1
DNA: TGCGCCAGCAGCCAACAAGTACGGTCAACAGTTCTCGGCCGTTCACCCCTCCACTTT
CDR3: CASSQQVRSTVLGRSPLHF

J: TRBJ1-5
D: TRBD1
size: few
V: TRBV20-1
DNA: TGCAGTGCTAGAGACGACAGGGGGTTTAATCAGCCCCAGCATTTT
CDR3: CSARDDRGFNQPQHF

J: TRBJ1-1
D: NA
size: few
V: TRBV3-1
DNA: TGTGCCAGCAGCCAAGTTGCGGGTCAGATGAACACTGAAGCTTTCTTT
CDR3: CASSQVAGQMNTEAFF

J: TRBJ1-2
D: NA
size: NA
V: TRBV5-5
DNA: TGTGCCATCAGCTCTGGCAGTGTTTCAAATGGCTACACCTTC
CDR3: CAISSGSVSNGYTF

J: TRBJ1-4
D: TRBD1
size: NA
V: TRBV4-3
DNA: TGCGCCAGCAGCCATTCGACAGGGGGTAGTGAAAAACTGTTTTTT
CDR3: CASSHSTGGSEKLFF